The clone carrying this T cell receptor (beta chain) came up a few times. What it binds is not known. V lost 4 bases, J lost 8 bases, and 7 bases lay in between. Looked up from germline, CDR1 is SGHRS and CDR2 is YFSETQ. This CDR3 region has 11 residues. In making TCR beta libraries, quantitative 5'-RACE with molecular barcodes was used. MiXCR was run by TCRdb on the 5' RACE reads, yielding one entry per CDR3 protein. The data show a few hundred thousand distinct CDR3 sequences, about 20% seen once. The source of the sample is a study of CD8 T cells in ankylosing spondylitis. Broader study findings: Reports say disease-linked clones showed up significantly more in matched ankylosing spondylitis synovial fluid. Both synovial fluid and blood in reactive arthritis had previously been reported to carry some motif variants. Relatively rare in peripheral blood, disease-linked clones were also CD8+. Roughly eight highly homologous variants made up a TCR beta motif that seemed to typify ankylosing spondylitis blood.

This sequence originates from a male donor with ankylosing spondylitis. The rearrangement uses TRBV5-1 and TRBJ2-1; D not certain. Sequenced sample: blood, either unsorted or a sorted T cell fraction (not recorded which). The CDR3 coding sequence is TGCGCCAGCAGCCCGGTAGATGAGCAGTTCTTC. Residues: CASSPVDEQFF. Full variable domain (rest looked up from reference TRBV5-1 and TRBJ2-1): KAGVTQTPRYLIKTRGQQVTLSCSPISGHRSVSWYQQTPGQGLQFLFEYFSETQRNKGNFPGRFSGRQFSNSRSEMNVSTLELGDSALYLCASSPVDEQFFGPGTRLTVL.